This T cell receptor (beta chain) was sequenced for a study of shared clonotypes between healthy human individuals (dated by TCRdb to 2018 to 2020). About the study as a whole: A couple of women and a few men aged 18 to 49 years were included in the cohort. For each donor, CD4 naive and CD4 memory were each given three plates, CD8 naive was given two plates, and CD8 memory was given one plate. Different laboratories and diverse techniques were used to prepare libraries and sequence TCR repertoires, to increase sequencing depth and limit assay-specific biases. Each donor's leukapheresis produced roughly between about 0.85 and 10 billion PBMCs. To estimate repertoire size and how much clonotype sharing occurs between individuals, the study deeply sequenced the blood TCR repertoires of about five healthy adults.

Beyond this particular receptor, the publication reports: Across a handful of donors, 4.5% to 6.5% of naive CD4, roughly 3.3% of naive CD8, around 2.1% of memory CD4, and 0.4% to 0.45% of memory CD8 clonotypes were shared. Even with the large sequencing depth, rarefaction of the sorted-subset datasets indicated that sequencing was incomplete. Naive subsets generally had larger estimated clonotype richness than memory subsets did. The genetic and exposure-history diversity represented was limited by the small number of donors. Pairwise subsampling indicated that sequencing depth was expected to affect the degree of clonotype sharing among donors. Only blood was sampled, and tissue TCR repertoires likely differ from those in blood. Compared with non-shared clonotypes, the clonotypes found in all four sorted-subset donors had higher generation probabilities.

Using the deep immunoSEQ assay, TCR CDR3 regions were amplified from genomic DNA by multiplex PCR. For each cell subset, the extracted genomic DNA was distributed evenly across all wells of several immunoSEQ 96-well plates, and each plate served as one replicate. For sorted subsets, approximately 210 ng genomic DNA, equal to some 30,000 T cell genomes, was loaded into each replicate PCR. The purified libraries were quantified using a Qubit 3.0 fluorometer, sized with a Bioanalyzer 2100, and then quantified again using the KAPA Library Quantification kit. Each immunoSEQ 96-well plate was sequenced on its own single-read 150-cycle Illumina NextSeq 550 flow cell. The authors' analysis ran thus. Because the immunoSEQ output held only junctional sequences and lacked quality scores, the filtering could not match the filtering applied to full-length reads. Sequences were annotated with PyIR, a Python wrapper for IgBLAST v1.9, using IMGT germline references to assign V/J genes and CDR3. Any read was removed if the V/J assignment was weak (E-value above 1e-6), the CDR3 was missing, or the read contained stop codons, out-of-frame junctions, or ambiguous translated residues. V3J clonotypes were defined as sequences sharing an identical inferred V gene, J gene, and CDR3 amino acid sequence. Percentage overlap between repertoires was calculated by dividing the number of shared unique clonotypes by the size of the smaller repertoire. Three approaches were used to assess repertoire richness: RTK rarefaction, the Chao1 estimator, and Recon v2.1 estimates of unobserved clonotypes. OLGA was used to compute generation probabilities for all TCRbeta clonotypes that the gDNA method yielded from a handful of donors. Imported from immuneACCESS, the table was reduced by TCRdb to in-frame sequences with V and J called. These copies leave out some clones; in studies compared against another copy, an unresolved V gene accounts for under half, and the cause of the remainder is not known. The V and J calls and clone size come from that table; D and trimming were worked out from the DNA. The sample includes some 2.1 million clones, with roughly 94% observed a single time. Together, the top ten hold around 0.13% of the sample.

Healthy HIV-negative adults with no recently reported acute infections or vaccinations were included as donors. Only Caucasian adults living in Nashville, Tennessee, USA were represented among the donors. CD4+ T cells were enriched through magnetic negative selection, after which naive cells were positively selected on CD45RA and the remaining negative fraction served as the memory subset. After blood collection by leukapheresis, PBMCs were isolated using Ficoll-Histopaque density gradient centrifugation and then cryopreserved in the vapor phase of liquid nitrogen. Analytical flow cytometry was used to check the purity and quantity of each magnetically sorted T cell population. Genomic DNA was isolated from every sorted fraction and measured by UV absorbance on a Nanodrop 2000c. Notes on this clone: Its antigen is unknown. No base quality information exists; no much larger clone differs at one position. The sample has other DNA sequences that encode this CDR3 too.

V is clipped by 3 bases and J by 5 bases, and the sequence between their germline boundaries is 10 bases long. CDR1 and CDR2 are drawn from the germline V gene: MGHRA, YSYEKL. From the cysteine through the phenylalanine, the CDR3 covers 13 amino acids. Left in the record is the CDR3 DNA by itself, 39 bases read in frame from the first base. The sample was naive CD4+ T cells sorted from blood. Read against the paper, the sample's cell subset or site label means: CD45RA+ positively selected. The sequence was collected from a young man in good health. The chain is made from TRBV4-1 and TRBJ1-1; TRBD1 is a possible D gene, resting on 5 matching bases. The DNA is TGCGCCAGCAGCCAGACTCGGGGGACTGAAGCTTTCTTT. Translated, it reads CASSQTRGTEAFF.